Many counts were recorded for the clone carrying this T cell receptor (beta chain). Germline CDR1 and CDR2: SQVTM and ANQGSEA. The CDR3 length is 12 residues. V was cut by 8 bases and J by 5 bases, with 12 bases left in between. From the RACE reads, TCRdb called clonotypes with MiXCR, one entry per CDR3 protein. The sample yields about 90,000 distinct CDR3 sequences, about a tenth seen once. The sample is drawn from a study of human T cells and chemical hapten exposure. This sample's time point: patch test 3, about 24 weeks after DPC sensitization. Treatment noted: therapeutic diphenylcyclopropenone sensitization with weekly scalp DPC.

The clonotype comes from a woman in her twenties or thirties with alopecia areata. Some clones in this sample may be carry-over from other donors' samples. The input for sequencing was whole blood, taken in connection with sensitization to the hapten diphenylcyclopropenone (DPC). V is TRBV29-1 and J is TRBJ1-4; weak D call: TRBD1 (6 bases). The CDR3 bases are TGCAGCACCCGTGACAGGAATGAAAAACTGTTTTTT. The encoded protein is CSTRDRNEKLFF.